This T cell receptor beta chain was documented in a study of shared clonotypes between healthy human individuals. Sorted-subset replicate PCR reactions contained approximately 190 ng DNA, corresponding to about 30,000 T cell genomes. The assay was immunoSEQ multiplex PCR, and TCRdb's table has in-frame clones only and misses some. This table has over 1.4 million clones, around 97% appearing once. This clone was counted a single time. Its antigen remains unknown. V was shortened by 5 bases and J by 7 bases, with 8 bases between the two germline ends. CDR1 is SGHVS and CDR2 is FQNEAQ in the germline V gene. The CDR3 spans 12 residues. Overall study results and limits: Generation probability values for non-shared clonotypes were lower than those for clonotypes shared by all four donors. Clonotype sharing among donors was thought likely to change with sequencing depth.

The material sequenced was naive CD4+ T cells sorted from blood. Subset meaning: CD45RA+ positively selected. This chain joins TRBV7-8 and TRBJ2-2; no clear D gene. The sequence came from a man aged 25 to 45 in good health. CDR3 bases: TGTGCCAGCAGCCACCATGGCGGGGAGCTGTTTTTT. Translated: CASSHHGGELFF.